These 26 T cell receptor beta chains share one sample of origin, sequenced in a study of T cell changes during pregnancy in multiple sclerosis. Sequencing was performed with immunoSEQ multiplex PCR; in TCRdb, only in-frame clones are kept and a portion is missing. The sample holds 30,000 to 40,000 clones, around 91% seen once. This specimen consisted of CD4+ T cells from peripheral blood mononuclear cells, obtained in the second trimester of pregnancy. The receptors come from a female donor in good health, enrolled as a control in a pregnancy study.

This clone showed up just once. The chain uses TRBV2 and TRBJ1-5, with a tentative D call TRBD1 (5 bases). Trimming left V 5 bases short and J 7 bases short, with 15 bases between. The CDR3 runs 14 residues. The V gene's germline CDR1 is SNHLY and CDR2 FYNNEI. The DNA for the CDR3 is TGTGCCAGCAGTTATCAGGGTATGGGGCAGCCCCAGCATTTT. This encodes CASSYQGMGQPQHF. Full variable domain (remainder filled in from reference TRBV2 and TRBJ1-5): EPEVTQTPSHQVTQMGQEVILRCVPISNHLYFYWYRQILGQKVEFLVSFYNNEISEKSEIFDDQFSVERPDGSNFTLKIRSTKLEDSAMYFCASSYQGMGQPQHFGDGTRLSIL.

For the CDR3, the DNA is TGCGCCAGCAGCATGACGGGACTCGCCTTTACCTACAATGAGCAGTTCTTC. It is translated as CASSMTGLAFTYNEQFF. The chain uses TRBV5-1 and TRBJ2-1; D is possibly TRBD2 (6 bases). The V end lost 4 bases, the J end lost 2 bases, and 19 bases lay between the germline ends. Germline lookup yields CDR1 SGHRS and CDR2 YFSETQ. This CDR3 contains 17 residues.

This clone was counted once. The chain combines TRBV18 with TRBJ2-7, with 7 bases fitting TRBD1. Germline V gene sequence: CDR1 KGHSH, CDR2 LQKENI. V trimming: 4 bases; J trimming: 1 base; junction bases outside the gene matches: 1. This CDR3 spans 13 amino acids. Written as DNA, the CDR3 is TGTGCCAGCTCACTGGACAGGTCCTACGAGCAGTACTTC. Its translation is CASSLDRSYEQYF.

The gene calls are TRBV5-6 and TRBJ2-7; the match to TRBD2 covers 7 bases. In germline, CDR1 is SGHDT, CDR2 YYEEEE. Trimming at V came to 2 bases and at J to 5 bases, leaving 4 bases not matched to a gene. The CDR3 totals 13 residues. As DNA, the CDR3 is TGTGCCAGCAGCTTCGGGGGGACCAACGAGCAGTACTTC. Its translation is CASSFGGTNEQYF. Full variable domain (remainder filled in from reference TRBV5-6 and TRBJ2-7): DAGVTQSPTHLIKTRGQQVTLRCSPKSGHDTVSWYQQALGQGPQFIFQYYEEEERQRGNFPDRFSGHQFPNYSSELNVNALLLGDSALYLCASSFGGTNEQYFGPGTRLTVT.

The chain links TRBV2 to TRBJ1-1, with D perhaps matching TRBD1 (6 bases). The CDR3 runs to 13 residues. Per germline, CDR1 SNHLY and CDR2 FYNNEI. V gave up 6 bases and J gave up 5 bases, with 13 bases separating them. The CDR3 sequence is CASRAGERTEAFF. CDR3 in DNA: TGTGCCAGCAGGGCAGGGGAGAGGACTGAAGCTTTCTTT.

There are a few counts of this clone. The genes are TRBV27 and TRBJ2-7; the match to TRBD1 covers 7 bases. The CDR3 totals 15 residues. Germline values: CDR1 MNHEY, CDR2 SMNVEV (reference sequence). V lost 6 bases to trimming and J lost 5 bases; unmatched junction nucleotides: 13. In DNA form, the CDR3 reads TGTGCCAGCAGGCCAGGGGGTAAGATGGGAAACGAGCAGTACTTC. Amino acids: CASRPGGKMGNEQYF.

The genes are TRBV7-9 and TRBJ2-7; tentative D call: TRBD2 (6 bases). Germline-derived CDR1 and CDR2 are SEHNR and FQNEAQ (reference sequence). The CDR3 totals 14 residues. V was trimmed by 7 bases and J by 5 bases, leaving 18 bases between them. CDR3 in amino acids: CASTLSGGSNEQYF. The CDR3 bases are TGTGCCAGCACCCTTAGTGGAGGGTCCAACGAGCAGTACTTC. Looking up the rest from reference TRBV7-9 and TRBJ2-7 gives the full variable domain: DTGVSQNPRHKITKRGQNVTFRCDPISEHNRLYWYRQTLGQGPEFLTYFQNEAQLEKSRLLSDRFSAERPKGSFSTLEIQRTEQGDSAMYLCASTLSGGSNEQYFGPGTRLTVT.

To note about this clone: Other DNA sequences in the same sample also yield this CDR3. The gene calls are TRBV4-2 and TRBJ1-4, with D perhaps matching TRBD1 (5 bases). V was shortened by 1 base and J by 0 bases, with 12 bases between the two germline ends. There are 17 residues in the CDR3. Germline V gives CDR1 LGHNA, CDR2 YNFKEQ. CDR3 in amino acids: CASSQVWQGPTNEKLFF. As DNA, the CDR3 is TGTGCCAGCAGCCAAGTGTGGCAGGGTCCAACTAATGAAAAACTGTTTTTT.

The V gene is TRBV9, the J gene TRBJ2-3; the D gene is possibly TRBD1 (6 bases). CDR3 size: 15 residues. The germline CDR1 and CDR2 sequences are SGDLS and YYNGEE. The V end lost 3 bases, the J end lost 1 base, and 12 bases lay between the germline ends. The CDR3 region has the DNA TGTGCCAGCAGCGCGGGACACCAGCGCACAGATACGCAGTATTTT. It specifies CASSAGHQRTDTQYF.

The CDR3 bases are TGTGCCAGCAGTCGAGACAGGGGGCCCTACAATGAGCAGTTCTTC. Its translation: CASSRDRGPYNEQFF. J is TRBJ2-1 and V is TRBV6-1; 10 bases fit TRBD1. V gave up 5 bases and J gave up 2 bases; unmatched junction bases: 3. Germline CDR1 MNHNS, CDR2 SASEGT. The CDR3 totals 15 residues.

V usage is TRBV30 and J usage is TRBJ2-1, with 7 nucleotides matching TRBD2. Trimming removed 2 bases from V and 6 bases from J; junction bases left unmatched: 10. This CDR3 contains 15 residues. Per the germline V gene, CDR1 is GTSNPN and CDR2 is SVGIG (reference sequence). DNA of the CDR3: TGTGCCTGGAGTCTCCAGCGGGGTACTAGCAATGAGCAGTTCTTC. Translated, it gives CAWSLQRGTSNEQFF.

CDR3: CASSQDPTSGGRYF. For the CDR3, the DNA is TGCGCCAGCAGCCAAGATCCAACTAGCGGGGGGCGATACTTC. The V and J genes are TRBV4-1 and TRBJ2-7, with 12 positions matching TRBD2. The CDR3 totals 14 residues. Losses at the gene ends were 0 bases for V and 13 bases for J; bases not matched to a gene: 7. Germline loops: CDR1 MGHRA, CDR2 YSYEKL.

In its sample, this clone was seen once. CDR3 in DNA: TGTGCCACCAGCAGAGATAGCTCACAAGAGACCCAGTACTTC. Translating it yields CATSRDSSQETQYF. The chain links TRBV15 to TRBJ2-5, with no clear D. The CDR3 loop spans 14 amino acids. Trimming cost V 0 bases and J 2 bases, with 7 bases left between them. Germline values: CDR1 LNHNV, CDR2 YYDKDF (reference sequence). The variable domain in full, completed from reference TRBV15 and TRBJ2-5, reads DAMVIQNPRYQVTQFGKPVTLSCSQTLNHNVMYWYQQKSSQAPKLLFHYYDKDFNNEADTPDNFQSRRPNTSFCFLDIRSPGLGDTAMYLCATSRDSSQETQYFGPGTRLLVL.

This chain joins TRBV28 and TRBJ1-1, with D perhaps matching TRBD1 (6 bases). The CDR3 contains 14 residues. Trimming stripped 5 bases from V and 8 bases from J, with 18 bases between. Germline V gives CDR1 MDHEN, CDR2 SYDVKM. CDR3 bases: TGTGCCAGCAGTAGGGGGGGGAGGCGGATGGAAGCTTTCTTT. This translates into CASSRGGRRMEAFF.

V gene TRBV19 combines with J gene TRBJ1-2, with 8 bases lining up with TRBD1. The CDR3 has 13 residues. V was pared by 10 bases and J by 5 bases, with 9 bases of the junction left unmatched. Germline CDR1 and CDR2: LNHDA and SQIVND (reference sequence). Here the CDR3 reads CATGDRTQYGYTF. The CDR3 DNA follows: TGTGCCACTGGGGACAGGACCCAGTATGGCTACACCTTC.

The chain employs TRBV2 and TRBJ1-4, with a tentative D call TRBD1 (5 bases). The CDR3 is 13 residues long. Looked up from germline, CDR1 is SNHLY and CDR2 is FYNNEI. Between the trimmed V and J ends, which lost 4 bases and 7 bases, there was a span of 10 bases. CDR3 in DNA: TGTGCCAGCAGTGGTCAGGGTCGTGAAAAACTGTTTTTT. It encodes CASSGQGREKLFF.

The genes are TRBV7-9 and TRBJ2-7; perhaps TRBD2 as D (6 bases). The CDR3 loop spans 14 amino acids. CDR1 and CDR2 from the germline V gene are SEHNR and FQNEAQ (reference sequence). Deletions cut 2 bases from V and 5 bases from J, with 13 bases between. CDR3 nucleotides: TGTGCCAGCAGCTTAACGGGCGGCGGGGACGAGCAGTACTTC. Protein product: CASSLTGGGDEQYF.

The gene calls are TRBV7-6 and TRBJ2-1; TRBD2 might be the D (7 bases). The germline V and J ends were trimmed by 0 bases and 0 bases, with 12 bases remaining between them. CDR3 length: 17 residues. Germline assignment: CDR1 SGHVS and CDR2 FNYEAQ. The CDR3 nucleotides read TGTGCCAGCAGCTTAGCGGGGGGGCCTAGCTCCTACAATGAGCAGTTCTTC. The encoded protein is CASSLAGGPSSYNEQFF.

V is TRBV18 and J is TRBJ1-5; D not resolved. CDR3 length: 13 residues. V gave up 3 bases and J gave up 4 bases, with 7 bases separating them. The germline V gene has CDR1 KGHSH and CDR2 LQKENI. Written as DNA, the CDR3 is TGTGCCAGCTCACCCGATACTAATCAGCCCCAGCATTTT. Protein: CASSPDTNQPQHF.

The chain recombines TRBV20-1 with TRBJ1-2; D call uncertain. The CDR3 is made up of 11 amino acids. Germline V CDR1 and CDR2: DFQATT, SNEGSKA (reference sequence). V lost 0 bases and J lost 8, with 7 bases in between. The CDR3 loop reads CSAREQVGYTF. For the CDR3, the DNA is TGCAGTGCTAGAGAGCAGGTCGGCTACACCTTC.

This clone was observed a few times. The sample carries other DNA sequences with the same CDR3. V and J are TRBV5-1 and TRBJ1-3; D might be TRBD1 (6 bases). V dropped 7 bases and J dropped 0 bases, with 17 bases sitting between them. Germline V lookup: CDR1 SGHRS, CDR2 YFSETQ. CDR3 length: 16 residues. The CDR3, as DNA: TGCGCCAGCTCCTGGGGGGGCGACAGCTCTGGAAACACCATATATTTT. Protein sequence: CASSWGGDSSGNTIYF. Supplemented by reference TRBV5-1 and TRBJ1-3, the full variable domain reads KAGVTQTPRYLIKTRGQQVTLSCSPISGHRSVSWYQQTPGQGLQFLFEYFSETQRNKGNFPGRFSGRQFSNSRSEMNVSTLELGDSALYLCASSWGGDSSGNTIYFGEGSWLTVV.

This clone was picked up one time. The rearrangement links TRBV11-2 to TRBJ1-2; possibly TRBD1 for D (5 bases). The CDR3 totals 15 residues. V dropped 5 bases and J dropped 7 bases, with 20 bases sitting between them. Looked up from germline, CDR1 is SGHAT and CDR2 is FQNNGV. CDR3 nucleotides: TGTGCCAGCAGCCCCCTCATGGGGGGAAGGAGTGGCTACACCTTC. It translates to CASSPLMGGRSGYTF.

The CDR3 loop reads CASSPQKNTEAFF. The CDR3 DNA sequence: TGTGCCAGCTCACCGCAGAAGAACACTGAAGCTTTCTTT. The V gene is TRBV18, the J gene TRBJ1-1; no reliable D call. Trimming stripped 3 bases from V and 1 base from J, with 6 bases between. Germline CDR1 KGHSH, CDR2 LQKENI. This CDR3 comprises 13 residues. Based on the CDR3 plus reference TRBV18 and TRBJ1-1, the full variable domain is NAGVMQNPRHLVRRRGQEARLRCSPMKGHSHVYWYRQLPEEGLKFMVYLQKENIIDESGMPKERFSAEFPKEGPSILRIQQVVRGDSAAYFCASSPQKNTEAFFGQGTRLTVV.

J is TRBJ1-6 and V is TRBV2; D may be TRBD1 (5 bases). V lost 6 bases to trimming and J lost 7 bases, with 16 bases between them. Germline lookup yields CDR1 SNHLY and CDR2 FYNNEI. The CDR3 covers 15 residues. In DNA, the CDR3 is TGTGCCAGCAGGTGGGGCAGGGCGGAAAATTCACCCCTCCACTTT. Translated, it gives CASRWGRAENSPLHF.

The CDR3 DNA is TGTGCCAGCAGCTTAGCAGGGGGTATCAACGAGCAGTACTTC. Its translation is CASSLAGGINEQYF. The chain joins TRBV7-9 to TRBJ2-7; D possibly corresponds to TRBD1 (6 bases). Trimming shortened V by 0 bases and J by 5 bases, and 11 bases separated the two germline ends. Looked up from germline, CDR1 is SEHNR and CDR2 is FQNEAQ (reference sequence). The CDR3 spans 14 residues.

V is TRBV27 and J is TRBJ2-1; TRBD2 is a possible D gene (7 bases). CDR1 and CDR2 from the germline V gene are MNHEY and SMNVEV (reference sequence). Trimming removed 4 bases from V and 6 bases from J, with 19 bases in between. This CDR3 is 16 amino acids long. This CDR3 reads CASSSPRGGVVNEQFF. In nucleotides, the CDR3 is TGTGCCAGCAGTTCACCACGAGGGGGGGTAGTCAATGAGCAGTTCTTC.